These T cell receptor beta chains were read from a single sample in a study of shared clonotypes between healthy human individuals. Assay used: immunoSEQ multiplex PCR; TCRdb lists only in-frame clones, some missing. The sample yields about 450,000 clones, around 75% seen once. Sequenced input: PBMCs. These receptors were collected from a woman aged 40 to 49 in good health. Some clones in this sample may be carry-over from other donors' samples. Each CDR3 is given with its conserved first and last residue. Fields, in order: V gene, clone size, J gene, D gene, CDR3 DNA, CDR3 protein. A D gene is named only where the DNA matches it firmly. Clone size is given for some rows only: seen once, a few or many times, or a class if the clone is expanded.

TRBV10-2	.	TRBJ2-1	TRBD2	TGCGCCAGCAGTGAGTCACTAGCGTGGGCCAATGAGCAGTTCTTC	CASSESLAWANEQFF
TRBV7-3	once	TRBJ2-3	TRBD1	TGTGCCAGCAGCTCCGACAGGGGGCAGGGCACAGATACGCAGTATTTT	CASSSDRGQGTDTQYF
TRBV28	.	TRBJ1-2	.	TGTGCCAGCAGTTTATGGCCTTCCTATGGCTACACCTTC	CASSLWPSYGYTF
TRBV28	few	TRBJ2-1	.	TGTGCCAGTCTCAGCGGGCCCTCCTACAATGAGCAGTTCTTC	CASLSGPSYNEQFF
TRBV6-5	.	TRBJ2-7	.	TGTGCCAGCAGTTCCGCCGGGGCCCCCGTGTACTTC	CASSSAGAPVYF
TRBV27	.	TRBJ2-6	.	TGTGCCAGCAGTTTAACGGCTGGGGCCAACGTCCTGACTTTC	CASSLTAGANVLTF
TRBV6-5	.	TRBJ2-7	TRBD2	TGTGCCAGCAGTTTACTAGCGGGAAGTTACGAGCAGTACTTC	CASSLLAGSYEQYF
TRBV4-1	few	TRBJ2-1	.	TGCGCCAGCAGCCAAGGCCTCGCGGGGTTGGTCTTC	CASSQGLAGLVF
TRBV5-4	.	TRBJ2-4	.	TGTGCCAGCAGCTTGTGGGTAGCCAAAAACATTCAGTACTTC	CASSLWVAKNIQYF
TRBV7-9	few	TRBJ2-1	.	TGTGCCAGCAGCTTAGTTGTAGGTGAGCAGTTCTTC	CASSLVVGEQFF
TRBV28	once	TRBJ1-2	.	TGTGCCAGCAGCGCAGAAGGGGAGGGCTATGGCTACACCTTC	CASSAEGEGYGYTF
TRBV4-1	.	TRBJ2-7	TRBD1	TGCGCCAGCAGCCAAGAGGTGGGGCCGGGACAGCCGGCCTACGAGCAGTACTTC	CASSQEVGPGQPAYEQYF
TRBV5-3	once	TRBJ2-1	.	TGTGCCAGAAGCCAGGACTCTAACAATGAGCAGTTCTTC	CARSQDSNNEQFF
TRBV30	.	TRBJ2-7	.	TGTGCCTGGAGTGTAGACAGGTACGAGCAGTACTTC	CAWSVDRYEQYF
TRBV2	.	TRBJ1-6	.	TGTGCCAGCAAGAAGTCCTATAATTCACCCCTCCACTTT	CASKKSYNSPLHF
TRBV28	.	TRBJ2-7	.	TGTGCCAGCAGTTCCAGCTCGGGCTACGAGGGCTACGAGCAGTACTTC	CASSSSSGYEGYEQYF
TRBV2	.	TRBJ1-3	.	TGTGCCAGCAGTGAGGGACCCCCCTCTGGAAACACCATATATTTT	CASSEGPPSGNTIYF
TRBV7-6	.	TRBJ2-5	.	TGTGCCAGCAGCTTAGTTGAAGAGACCCAGTACTTC	CASSLVEETQYF
TRBV6-1	once	TRBJ1-2	.	TGTGCCAGCAGTGAAGCGCTTCCGTTGAACTATGGCTACACCTTC	CASSEALPLNYGYTF
TRBV5-1	few	TRBJ2-2	.	TGCGCCAGCCGGGATCCTAACACCGGGGAGCTGTTTTTT	CASRDPNTGELFF
TRBV7-9	.	TRBJ2-2	.	TGTGCCAGCACCCCGACCCCTGGCACCGGGGAGCTGTTTTTT	CASTPTPGTGELFF
TRBV6-1	.	TRBJ2-2	.	TGTGCCAGCAGTGGCGGGACGGTAGAGATGAACACCGGGGAGCTGTTTTTT	CASSGGTVEMNTGELFF
TRBV7-8	.	TRBJ2-3	TRBD1	TGTGCCAGCAGCCCCGGGACAGGGAGAACAGATACGCAGTATTTT	CASSPGTGRTDTQYF
TRBV27	.	TRBJ2-7	.	TGTGCCAGCAGCTTACAGGCCGCCAAATACGAGCAGTACTTC	CASSLQAAKYEQYF
TRBV7-8	.	TRBJ1-3	.	TGTGCCAGCAGCACCGGACAAAGCTCTGGAAACACCATATATTTT	CASSTGQSSGNTIYF
TRBV13	.	TRBJ1-2	TRBD1	TGTGCCAGCAGCTACGGGACAGGGTATGGCTACACCTTC	CASSYGTGYGYTF
TRBV28	.	TRBJ2-2	TRBD1	TGTGCCAGCAGCCAGACAGGGGGCGTCACCGGGGAGCTGTTTTTT	CASSQTGGVTGELFF
TRBV5-1	.	TRBJ1-1	TRBD1	TGCGCCAGCAGCTCGATTCAGGGGGGTGGGTACACTGAAGCTTTCTTT	CASSSIQGGGYTEAFF
TRBV5-1	.	TRBJ1-4	TRBD1	TGCGCCAGCAGCGTCGAACCGGGACAGAATACTGAAAAACTGTTTTTT	CASSVEPGQNTEKLFF
TRBV27	.	TRBJ2-7	.	TGTGCCAGCAGTAGCGCGTTGGGCGAGCAGTACTTC	CASSSALGEQYF
TRBV5-1	.	TRBJ2-7	.	TGCGCCAGCAGCCCAGGGACACTACCCTACGAGCAGTACTTC	CASSPGTLPYEQYF
TRBV2	many	TRBJ2-7	.	TGTGCCAGCAGTGAGGCAGGTTATTCCTACGAGCAGTACTTC	CASSEAGYSYEQYF
TRBV27	.	TRBJ2-1	.	TGTGCCAGCATGGGGCGGGGAAACTACAATGAGCAGTTCTTC	CASMGRGNYNEQFF
TRBV5-6	.	TRBJ2-3	TRBD2	TGTGCCAGCAGCCCCCGGGGCGGGAGGGCCGAAGATACGCAGTATTTT	CASSPRGGRAEDTQYF
TRBV5-1	.	TRBJ2-1	TRBD2	TGCGCCAGCAGTTCTACGGGGGGGTACAATGAGCAGTTCTTC	CASSSTGGYNEQFF
TRBV18	.	TRBJ2-1	TRBD1	TGTGCCAGCTCACCAGACAGGGTAGGTGAGCAGTTCTTC	CASSPDRVGEQFF
TRBV28	.	TRBJ1-1	TRBD1	TGTGCCAGCAGTTCTTCCCGGGACAGGGGCGCGGGATTT	CASSSSRDRGAGF
TRBV4-3	few	TRBJ2-5	.	TGCGCCAGCAGCCAAGCGGTGGGGGGACGAGAGACCCAGTACTTC	CASSQAVGGRETQYF
TRBV6-1	few	TRBJ2-3	.	TGTGCCAGCAGTGAAGAAGTCCGAGGGACATATTTT	CASSEEVRGTYF
TRBV5-1	once	TRBJ2-1	TRBD2	TGCGCCAGCAGCCCAAGGACTAGCGGGAGATACAATGAGCAGTTCTTC	CASSPRTSGRYNEQFF
TRBV5-1	.	TRBJ2-3	.	TGCGCCAGCAGCTTGGCTGTAGGCCTACCAAATACGCAGTATTTT	CASSLAVGLPNTQYF
TRBV2	.	TRBJ2-5	.	TGTGCCAGCAGTGAAAACAGGAGGGAGACCCAGTACTTC	CASSENRRETQYF
TRBV28	few	TRBJ2-1	.	TGTGCCAGCAGGACCCGGGCTAACTCCTACAATGAGCAGTTCTTC	CASRTRANSYNEQFF
TRBV5-6	.	TRBJ2-7	TRBD2	TGTGCCAGCAGCTTGGTGCGGGAGGTGGGTGAGCAGTACTTC	CASSLVREVGEQYF
TRBV19	.	TRBJ2-2	.	TGTGCCAGTAGTATAGTGACTCAGAACACCGGGGAGCTGTTTTTT	CASSIVTQNTGELFF
TRBV19	.	TRBJ2-6	.	TGTGCCAGTAAGTGGTCGGGGACTGGGGCCAACGTCCTGACTTTC	CASKWSGTGANVLTF
TRBV7-8	.	TRBJ2-1	TRBD2	TGTGCCAGCAGTTGGATAGCGGGTGATGAGCAGTTCTTC	CASSWIAGDEQFF
TRBV7-6	.	TRBJ2-7	.	TGTGCCAGCAGCTTCCACGGAGACTACGAGCAGTACTTC	CASSFHGDYEQYF
TRBV11-2	once	TRBJ1-2	.	TGTGCCAGCAGCCCGGCGGGGGAATCGGGTGGCTACACCTTC	CASSPAGESGGYTF